Each of the 2 T cell receptor beta chains below was sequenced from the same sample in a study of cytomegalovirus exposure and HLA in healthy donors. Researchers ran the PCR with 60 Vbeta and 13 Jbeta primers. Profiling relied on immunoSEQ multiplex PCR, and the TCRdb table lists in-frame clones only, not all of them. The data contain roughly 150,000 clones, about two thirds of them singletons. The material sequenced was PBMCs. All receptors derive from a woman aged 18-30 years in good health and CMV-seronegative.

The chain combines TRBV9 with TRBJ2-6; D unclear. This CDR3 contains 15 residues. The V and J ends lost 5 bases and 0 bases respectively, with 9 bases between them. Germline CDR1 is SGDLS and CDR2 is YYNGEE. The CDR3, as DNA: TGTGCCAGCAGTTCCCGCGGCTCTGGGGCCAACGTCCTGACTTTC. Translated: CASSSRGSGANVLTF.

This clone came up a few times. The V and J genes are TRBV4-2 and TRBJ1-1, with a weak D call TRBD1 (5 bases). The germline V and J ends were trimmed by 4 bases and 6 bases, with 15 bases remaining between them. The CDR3 loop spans 14 amino acids. Germline CDR1 reads LGHNA; CDR2 reads YNFKEQ. The CDR3 nucleotides are TGTGCCAGCAGCCTCCTAGGGGCTCGTGCTGAAGCTTTCTTT. It translates to CASSLLGARAEAFF.